Sequencing of this T cell receptor beta chain was carried out in a study of blood T cell repertoires in COVID-19. For the study at large: Donors in the United States, Italy and Spain gave samples during acute or convalescent COVID-19. PBMCs, B-cell-depleted T cells, or T cells provided the cDNA or gDNA that made up the material.

Original data processing: Reference gene primer amplification gave nucleated cell count estimates. Method: immunoSEQ multiplex PCR; TCRdb's copy keeps in-frame clones and lacks some. That table is the source of V, J and clone size, and D and trimming were worked out from the DNA. The sample has about 410,000 clones; over 75% are singletons. The CDR3 has 14 amino acids. Germline V gene sequence: CDR1 SEHNR, CDR2 FQNEAQ (reference sequence). V trimming: 5 bases; J trimming: 4 bases; junction bases outside the gene matches: 6. Seattle enrolled patients during active infection and tracked them longitudinally.

The chain links TRBV7-9 to TRBJ2-7; TRBD1 matches at 9 bases. Sequencing used peripheral blood. The clonotype was recovered from a woman aged 35 to 49 with COVID-19, enrolled during active disease. The chain's CDR3 is CASSTRDRVYEQYF. In DNA form, the CDR3 reads TGTGCCAGCAGCACCCGGGACAGGGTGTACGAGCAGTACTTC.